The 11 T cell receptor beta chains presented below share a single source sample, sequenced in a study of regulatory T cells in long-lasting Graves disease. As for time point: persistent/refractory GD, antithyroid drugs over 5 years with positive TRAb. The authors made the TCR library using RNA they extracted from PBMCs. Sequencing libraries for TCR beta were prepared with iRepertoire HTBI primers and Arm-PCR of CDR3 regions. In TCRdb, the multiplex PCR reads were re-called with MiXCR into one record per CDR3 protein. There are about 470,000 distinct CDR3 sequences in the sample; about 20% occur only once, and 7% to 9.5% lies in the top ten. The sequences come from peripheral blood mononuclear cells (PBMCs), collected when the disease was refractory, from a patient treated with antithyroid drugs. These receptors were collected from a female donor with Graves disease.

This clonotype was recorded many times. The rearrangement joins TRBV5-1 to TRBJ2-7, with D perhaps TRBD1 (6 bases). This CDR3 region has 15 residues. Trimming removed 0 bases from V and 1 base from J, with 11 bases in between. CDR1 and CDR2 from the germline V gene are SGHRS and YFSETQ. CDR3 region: CASSLGDRISYEQYF. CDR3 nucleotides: TGCGCCAGCAGCTTGGGTGACAGGATATCCTACGAGCAGTACTTC.

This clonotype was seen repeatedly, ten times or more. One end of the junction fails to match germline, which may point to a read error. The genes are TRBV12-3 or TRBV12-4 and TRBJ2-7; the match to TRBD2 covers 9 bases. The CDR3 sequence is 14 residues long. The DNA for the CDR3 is TGTGCCAGCAGATTAGCGGGAGCCTCCTACGAGCAGTACTTC. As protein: CASRLAGASYEQYF.

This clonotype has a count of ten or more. The CDR3 DNA follows: TGTGCCAGCAGGGGACCGGGAGGAAGTTTGTGGGAGCAGTACTTC. Translation gives CASRGPGGSLWEQYF. The V gene is TRBV6-1, the J gene TRBJ2-7; TRBD2 aligns across 7 bases. V was pared by 6 bases and J by 7 bases, with 15 bases of the junction left unmatched. The germline V gene has CDR1 MNHNS and CDR2 SASEGT. The length of the CDR3 is 15 residues.

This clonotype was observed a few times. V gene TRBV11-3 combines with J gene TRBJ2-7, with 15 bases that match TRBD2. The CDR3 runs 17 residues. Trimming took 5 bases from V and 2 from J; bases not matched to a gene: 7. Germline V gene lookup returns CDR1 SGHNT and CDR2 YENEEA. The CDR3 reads CASSHGLAGGPPYEQYF. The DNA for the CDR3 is TGTGCCAGCAGCCACGGACTAGCGGGAGGGCCCCCCTACGAGCAGTACTTC.

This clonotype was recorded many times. The chain's CDR3 is CASSFLQGGTREQYF. DNA for the CDR3: TGTGCCAGCAGTTTCCTCCAAGGAGGTACTCGCGAGCAGTACTTC. The chain joins TRBV27 to TRBJ2-7; tentative D call: TRBD2 (5 bases). The CDR3 has 15 residues. Trimming removed 3 bases at V and 6 bases at J, with 18 bases between. From germline, CDR1 is MNHEY and CDR2 SMNVEV (reference sequence).

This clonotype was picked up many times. CDR3 DNA sequence: TGTGCCAGCAGCTTAGTCGGGACAGGGATAGGCCAGCCCCAGCATTTT. It yields the protein CASSLVGTGIGQPQHF. This rearrangement joins TRBV11-2 to TRBJ1-5, with TRBD1 matching over 9 bases. The CDR3 has 16 amino acids. V trimming: 1 base; J trimming: 7 bases; junction bases outside the gene matches: 8. The V gene's germline CDR1 is SGHAT and CDR2 FQNNGV.

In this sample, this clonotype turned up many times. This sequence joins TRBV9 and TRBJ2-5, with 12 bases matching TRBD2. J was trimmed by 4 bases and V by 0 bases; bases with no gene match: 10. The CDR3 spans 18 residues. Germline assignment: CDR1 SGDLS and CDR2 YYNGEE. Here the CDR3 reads CASSVALLAGGPGETQYF. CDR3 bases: TGTGCCAGCAGCGTAGCCCTTCTAGCGGGAGGGCCTGGAGAGACCCAGTACTTC.

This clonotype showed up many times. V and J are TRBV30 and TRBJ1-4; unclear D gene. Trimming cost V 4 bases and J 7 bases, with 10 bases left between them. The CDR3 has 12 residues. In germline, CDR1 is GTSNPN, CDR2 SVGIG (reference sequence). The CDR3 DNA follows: TGTGCCTGGACTCGAAAGGGTGAAAAACTGTTTTTT. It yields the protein CAWTRKGEKLFF.

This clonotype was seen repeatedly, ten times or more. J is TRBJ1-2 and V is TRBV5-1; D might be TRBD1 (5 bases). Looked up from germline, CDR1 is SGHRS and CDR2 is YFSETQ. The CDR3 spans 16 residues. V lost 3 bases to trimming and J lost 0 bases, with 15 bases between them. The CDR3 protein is CASSYTGTAPNYGYTF. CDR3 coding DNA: TGCGCCAGCAGCTATACCGGGACCGCTCCTAACTATGGCTACACCTTC.

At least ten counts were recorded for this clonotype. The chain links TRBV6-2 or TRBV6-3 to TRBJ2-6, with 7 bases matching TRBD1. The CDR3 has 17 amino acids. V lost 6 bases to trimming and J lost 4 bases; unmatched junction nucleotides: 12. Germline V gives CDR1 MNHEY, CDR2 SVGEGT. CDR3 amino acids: CASSQKPTGAGANVLTF. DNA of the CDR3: TGTGCCAGCAGCCAGAAACCCACAGGGGCGGGGGCCAACGTCCTGACTTTC.

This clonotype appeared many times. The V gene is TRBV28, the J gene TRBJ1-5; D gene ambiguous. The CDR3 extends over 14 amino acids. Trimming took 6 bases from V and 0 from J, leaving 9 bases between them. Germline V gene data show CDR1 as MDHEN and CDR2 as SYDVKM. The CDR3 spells CASRVSFSNQPQHF. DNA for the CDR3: TGTGCCAGCAGGGTCAGTTTTAGCAATCAGCCCCAGCATTTT.